Given below is one T cell receptor beta chain in context. This entry comes from a study of blood T cell repertoires in COVID-19. As handled by the study authors: By means of reference gene primer amplification, nucleated cell counts were estimated. Method: immunoSEQ multiplex PCR; TCRdb's copy keeps in-frame clones and lacks some. D and trimming come from the DNA, and the V and J calls and clone size come from that table. The sample has approximately 280,000 clones, approximately 84% seen once. The germline V and J ends were trimmed by 4 bases and 3 bases, with 7 bases remaining between them. CDR3 length: 14 residues. Looked up from germline, CDR1 is LNHDA and CDR2 is SQIVND (reference sequence).

The clonotype originates from a human donor with COVID-19, enrolled during active disease. The donor label of this sample is uncertain. Sequenced input: peripheral blood. The rearrangement links TRBV19 to TRBJ1-6, with a possible D match to TRBD1 (5 bases). CDR3 nucleotide sequence: TGTGCCAGTAGTACCAGGGACTATAATTCACCCCTCCACTTT. Translation gives CASSTRDYNSPLHF.